This T cell receptor (beta chain) comes out of a study of T cells after yellow fever vaccination. Study-wide points: Subsequent to the booster, the majority of primary-vaccination clones reappeared (under 98% CD4, 88% CD8).

The sample holds a few counts of this clonotype. The antigen is unknown. This CDR3 is 13 amino acids long. From germline, CDR1 is SGHTA and CDR2 FQGNSA. V was cut by 4 bases and J by 3 bases, with 10 bases left in between. One entry per CDR3 protein results from TCRdb running MiXCR on the 5' RACE reads. This sample yields approximately 550,000 distinct CDR3 sequences, of which approximately 12% are seen a single time; more than 12% belongs to the top ten. The input for sequencing was PBMCs, taken on the day of the yellow fever booster vaccination. This TCR derives from a man aged 25-45 years who received the YFV17D yellow fever vaccine. The chain employs TRBV7-2 and TRBJ2-7; no reliable D call. The CDR3: CASSSNGYYEQYF. DNA for the CDR3: TGTGCCAGCAGCTCCAATGGTTACTACGAGCAGTACTTC.